The entry below gives a single T cell receptor (beta chain) sequence along with its context. Germline loops: CDR1 SGDLS, CDR2 YYNGEE. The length of the CDR3 is 13 residues. V shed 7 bases, J shed 3 bases, and the junction held 5 bases outside the gene matches. The data stem from a study of cytomegalovirus exposure and HLA in healthy donors. Measured with immunoSEQ multiplex PCR; TCRdb has only the in-frame clones, and not every one. The sample yields 250,000 to 350,000 clones, 88% seen once. The source of this sequence is a man younger than 45 in good health and CMV-seronegative. V is TRBV9 and J is TRBJ1-1; 8 bases line up with TRBD1. Material: PBMCs. The CDR3 DNA reads as TGTGCCAGCGGCATGACAGGGGACACTGAAGCTTTCTTT. This codes for CASGMTGDTEAFF. The whole variable domain, filled in from reference TRBV9 and TRBJ1-1, reads DSGVTQTPKHLITATGQRVTLRCSPRSGDLSVYWYQQSLDQGLQFLIQYYNGEERAKGNILERFSAQQFPDLHSELNLSSLELGDSALYFCASGMTGDTEAFFGQGTRLTVV.